This TCR beta chain is from a study of T cells in localized non-small cell lung cancer (dated by TCRdb to about 2020). Context from the whole study: The study examined T cell repertoires in roughly 240 patients with early-stage NSCLC and compared tumors with uninvolved tumor-adjacent lungs. The cohort comprised under 250 treatment-naïve NSCLC patients with resected, localized lung tumors. A mean age of 66.3 years was recorded for the NSCLC patients, of whom under 150 were male and about a hundred were female. The investigation overall reported the following: Because multi-region sequencing of the tumors was not done, intratumor heterogeneity could not be ruled out. Because the study design was exploratory, TCR variables were selected using unadjusted p-values without false-discovery rate correction. Of the top 100 tumor clones, a median of roughly 53 were detected in paired uninvolved adjacent lung; about 26 were also among that lung's top 100. Higher T cell density in blood was associated with longer overall survival, whereas higher clonality in adjacent lung was associated with shorter survival. Uninvolved tumor-adjacent lung showed the highest T cell clonality, higher than tumor, which suggests more focused antigenic responses in the adjacent lung.

At diagnosis, tumor, uninvolved tumor-adjacent lung and peripheral blood were collected and then preserved as a mix of FFPE and fresh-frozen material. Blood samples were analyzed as peripheral blood mononuclear cells for TCR repertoire profiling. Taken from the germline V gene (reference sequence), the CDR1 and CDR2 loops are MNHNY and SVGAGI. The CDR3 goes from the cysteine to the phenylalanine over 14 residues. CDR3 DNA only is kept here, 42 bases in frame from base 1. Relative to germline, V is 7 bases shorter and J is 1 base shorter, with 11 bases between their ends. TCR beta CDR3 regions were sequenced from DNA using the immunoSEQ Assay. Concerning the study's data processing: To compute T cell density, TCR beta template counts were normalized to usable DNA, which was estimated by amplifying housekeeping genes. Richness was estimated using the preseqR package, with extrapolation to 400,000 templates for PBMC samples and to 120,000 templates for tissue samples. Clonality was taken to be one minus Pielou's evenness. Differential abundance testing on productive amino-acid clonotypes, with a minimum total count of 5 and an alpha of 0.1, was used to identify tissue-enriched TCRs. Repertoire overlap between compartments was quantified with the Jaccard Index and Morisita Overlap Index. GLIPH clustered TCR beta CDR3s with public tetramer-defined viral CDR3s; viral motifs required at least three viral sequences plus V-gene enrichment. TCRdb retrieved this table from immuneACCESS and kept in-frame rearrangements only. Not all clones are present; in checked studies, unresolved V genes account for under half, and no reason is known for the remainder. That table is the source of V, J and clone size, and D and trimming were worked out from the DNA. The sample profile shows roughly 66,000 clones; 90% of them were found once. The top ten clones comprise 1.5% to 2% of the sample.

In regard to this clone: The specificity of this receptor is unknown. Per-nucleotide qualities are absent, and no much larger clonotype sits a single base away.

The material sequenced was peripheral blood, taken before any cancer treatment. This TCR was recovered from a woman aged 40-70 years with stage I lung adenocarcinoma. This chain joins TRBV6-6 to TRBJ1-5; TRBD1 is perhaps the D gene, given 5 matching bases. The DNA sequence is given as TGTGCCAGCAATCCACAGGCAAGCAATCAGCCCCAGCATTTT. Its product reads: CASNPQASNQPQHF.